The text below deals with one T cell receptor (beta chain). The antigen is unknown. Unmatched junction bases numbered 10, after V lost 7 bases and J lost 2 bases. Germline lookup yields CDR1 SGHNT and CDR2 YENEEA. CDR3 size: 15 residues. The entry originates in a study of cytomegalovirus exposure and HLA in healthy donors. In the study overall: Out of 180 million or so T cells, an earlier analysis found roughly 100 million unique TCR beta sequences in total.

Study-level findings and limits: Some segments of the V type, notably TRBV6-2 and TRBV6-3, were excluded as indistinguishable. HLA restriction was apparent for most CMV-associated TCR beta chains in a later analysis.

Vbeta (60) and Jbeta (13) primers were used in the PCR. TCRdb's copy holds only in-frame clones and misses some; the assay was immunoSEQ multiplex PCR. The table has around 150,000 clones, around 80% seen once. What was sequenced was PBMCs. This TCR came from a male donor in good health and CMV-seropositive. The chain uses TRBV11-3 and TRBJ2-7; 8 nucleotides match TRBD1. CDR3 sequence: CASTYRDRPTYEQYF. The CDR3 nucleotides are TGTGCCAGCACGTACCGGGACAGGCCAACCTACGAGCAGTACTTC.